This TCR beta chain was captured in a study of cytomegalovirus exposure and HLA in healthy donors. For the study at large: The roughly 120 million unique TCR beta sequences, from roughly 170 million T cells, were found by an earlier analysis. Notes on the study in general: Researchers reported in a later analysis that common viral pathogens appeared linked to several top clusters. Earlier findings revealed that most TCR beta V segments proved productive either about 87% or about 30% of the time.

Of note for this clone: The antigen is unknown. Other DNA sequences in this specimen translate into the identical CDR3.

A multiplex PCR was run with 60 Vbeta primers and 13 Jbeta primers. Sequencing used immunoSEQ multiplex PCR; TCRdb keeps in-frame clones, though not all of them. The table gives roughly 200,000 clones; the top ten clones make up about 6.5% of it. The CDR3 length is 16 residues. Trimming took 3 bases from V and 5 from J; bases not matched to a gene: 11. Germline lookup yields CDR1 SGHRS and CDR2 YFSETQ. Whereas donors were nominally healthy upon sampling, unrecorded immune exposures were probable. Sequencing used PBMCs. This TCR derives from a man aged 30 to 39 in good health and CMV-seronegative. This chain uses TRBV5-1 with TRBJ1-2; TRBD1 agrees at 9 bases. CDR3 sequence reads: CASSSPPGQGNYGYTF. In DNA form, the CDR3 reads TGCGCCAGCAGCTCCCCCCCGGGACAGGGAAATTATGGCTACACCTTC.